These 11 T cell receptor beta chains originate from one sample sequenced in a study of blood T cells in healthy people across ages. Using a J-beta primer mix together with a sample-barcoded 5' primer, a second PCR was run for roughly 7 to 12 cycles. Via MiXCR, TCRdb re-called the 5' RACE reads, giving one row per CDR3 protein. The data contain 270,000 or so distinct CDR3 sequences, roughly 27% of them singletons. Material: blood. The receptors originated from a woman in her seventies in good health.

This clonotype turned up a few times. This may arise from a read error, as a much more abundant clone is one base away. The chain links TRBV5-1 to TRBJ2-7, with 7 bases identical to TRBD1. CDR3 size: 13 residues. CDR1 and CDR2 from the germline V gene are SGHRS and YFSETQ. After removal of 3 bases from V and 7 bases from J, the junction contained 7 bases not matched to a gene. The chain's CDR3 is CASSSEGGKEQYF. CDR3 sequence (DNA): TGCGCCAGCAGCTCGGAAGGGGGCAAGGAGCAGTACTTC.

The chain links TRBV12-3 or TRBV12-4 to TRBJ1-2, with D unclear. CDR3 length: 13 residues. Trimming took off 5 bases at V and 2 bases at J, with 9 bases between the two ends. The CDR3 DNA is TGTGCCAGCAGTAATATGGGGAACTATGGCTACACCTTC. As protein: CASSNMGNYGYTF.

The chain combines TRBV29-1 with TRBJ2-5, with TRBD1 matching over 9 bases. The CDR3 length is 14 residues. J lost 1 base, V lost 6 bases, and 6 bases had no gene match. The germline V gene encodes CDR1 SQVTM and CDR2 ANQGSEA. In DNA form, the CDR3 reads TGCAGCGTCAGGACAGGGGTATTCCAAGAGACCCAGTACTTC. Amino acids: CSVRTGVFQETQYF.

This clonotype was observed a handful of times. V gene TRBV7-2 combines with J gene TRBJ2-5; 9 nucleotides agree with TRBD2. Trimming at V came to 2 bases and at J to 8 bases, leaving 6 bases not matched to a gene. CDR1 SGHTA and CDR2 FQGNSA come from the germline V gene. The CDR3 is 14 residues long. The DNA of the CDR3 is TGTGCCAGCAGCTTACTCGCTAGCGGGGCCACCCAGTACTTC. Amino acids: CASSLLASGATQYF.

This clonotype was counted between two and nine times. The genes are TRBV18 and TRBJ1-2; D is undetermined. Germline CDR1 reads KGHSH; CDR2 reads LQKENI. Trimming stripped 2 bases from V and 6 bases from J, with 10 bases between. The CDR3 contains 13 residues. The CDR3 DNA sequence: TGTGCCAGCTCACCAGATGGGGTCCATGGCTACACCTTC. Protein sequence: CASSPDGVHGYTF.

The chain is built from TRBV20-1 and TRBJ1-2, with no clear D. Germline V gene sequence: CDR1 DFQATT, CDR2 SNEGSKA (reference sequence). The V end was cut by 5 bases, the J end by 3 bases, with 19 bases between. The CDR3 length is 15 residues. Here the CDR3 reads CSADGSRTKDYGYTF. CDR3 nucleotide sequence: TGCAGTGCTGATGGCTCCAGAACAAAGGACTATGGCTACACCTTC.

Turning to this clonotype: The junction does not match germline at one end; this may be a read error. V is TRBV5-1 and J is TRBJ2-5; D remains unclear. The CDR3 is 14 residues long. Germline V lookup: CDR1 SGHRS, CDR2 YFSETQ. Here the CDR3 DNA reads TGCGCCAGCAGCTTGGGAGATTTTCAAGGGACCCAGTACTTC. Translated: CASSLGDFQGTQYF.

CDR3 bases: TGTGCCAGCAGCCCCCAGCTAGCGGGATTGCATCGGGAGCAGTTCTTC. This sequence encodes CASSPQLAGLHREQFF. The V gene is TRBV7-2, the J gene TRBJ2-5; 9 bases map to TRBD2. The J call may not be correct, given that the DNA end is closer to TRBJ2-1. This CDR3 has 16 amino acids. Germline values: CDR1 SGHTA, CDR2 FQGNSA.

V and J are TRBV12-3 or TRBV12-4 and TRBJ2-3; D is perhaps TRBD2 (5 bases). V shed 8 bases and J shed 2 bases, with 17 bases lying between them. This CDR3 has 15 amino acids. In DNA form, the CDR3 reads TGTGCCAGCCACCGGGATCTCTCCATCACAGATACGCAGTATTTT. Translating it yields CASHRDLSITDTQYF.

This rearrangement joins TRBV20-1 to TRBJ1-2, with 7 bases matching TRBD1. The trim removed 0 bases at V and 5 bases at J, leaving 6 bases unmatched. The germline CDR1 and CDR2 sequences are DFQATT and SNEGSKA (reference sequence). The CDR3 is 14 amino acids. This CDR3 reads CSARDPKGAYGYTF. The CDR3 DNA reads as TGCAGTGCTAGAGATCCGAAGGGGGCGTATGGCTACACCTTC.

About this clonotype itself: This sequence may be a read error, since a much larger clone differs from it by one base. The CDR3, as DNA: TGCAGCGGCAGGATTGGAGATGCCGATACGCAGTATTTT. Its protein is CSGRIGDADTQYF. The gene calls are TRBV29-1 and TRBJ2-3; D is undetermined. The CDR3 is 13 amino acids. Trimming stripped 7 bases from V and 6 bases from J, with 17 bases between. Germline CDR1 is SQVTM and CDR2 is ANQGSEA.